This TCR beta chain was obtained from a study of long-term antiretroviral therapy in people with HIV. Concerning this clone itself: Germline and junction disagree at one end, which may indicate a read error.

This CDR3 contains 15 residues. CDR1 ENHRY and CDR2 SYGVKD come from the germline V gene. Assay version v3.0 of immunoSEQ was used, and it was run at survey level. Clones were read by immunoSEQ multiplex PCR, and TCRdb kept only the in-frame ones, dropping some. The sample records 30,000 to 40,000 clones, roughly 85% being singletons. Participants who had HIV were, without exception, treated in the United States. Sequenced material: unsorted PBMCs, taken 1.1 years after starting antiretroviral therapy. The chain joins TRBV10-3 to TRBJ1-1; D unresolved. The TCR was taken from a man younger than 35 with HIV. In DNA, the CDR3 is TGTGCCATCACTGAGTCAGGAGGGTTGAACACTGAAGCTTTCTTT. This gives the protein CAITESGGLNTEAFF.